One and the same sample provided the 27 T cell receptor beta chains below, sequenced in a study of identifying expanded T cells in peripheral blood. Clones were read by immunoSEQ multiplex PCR, and TCRdb kept only the in-frame ones, dropping some. This table has more than 45,000 clones, around 81% appearing once. The sequencing input was blood. These receptors originate from a person between 18 and 69 years old in good health.

The chain has TRBV30 and TRBJ2-7; 11 positions match TRBD2. CDR1 is GTSNPN and CDR2 is SVGIG in the germline V gene (reference sequence). The trim removed 2 bases at V and 10 bases at J, leaving 19 bases unmatched. This CDR3 region has 17 residues. The CDR3 region is CAWSLGSTGLAAKGQYF. Written as DNA, the CDR3 is TGTGCCTGGAGTCTAGGGTCAACGGGACTAGCGGCTAAGGGACAGTACTTC.

This sequence joins TRBV7-9 and TRBJ2-2, with 7 bases fitting TRBD2. V shed 7 bases, J shed 1 base, and the junction held 6 bases outside the gene matches. Germline V lookup: CDR1 SEHNR, CDR2 FQNEAQ (reference sequence). The CDR3 covers 15 residues. CDR3 nucleotides: TGTGCCAGCAATGCGGGGAGGGGGAACACCGGGGAGCTGTTTTTT. As protein: CASNAGRGNTGELFF. The whole variable domain, filled in from reference TRBV7-9 and TRBJ2-2, reads DTGVSQNPRHKITKRGQNVTFRCDPISEHNRLYWYRQTLGQGPEFLTYFQNEAQLEKSRLLSDRFSAERPKGSFSTLEIQRTEQGDSAMYLCASNAGRGNTGELFFGEGSRLTVL.

V usage is TRBV5-1 and J usage is TRBJ1-2; weak D call: TRBD1 (5 bases). CDR3 length equals 15 residues. From germline, CDR1 is SGHRS and CDR2 YFSETQ. Trimming removed 4 bases at V and 4 bases at J, with 17 bases between. CDR3 in amino acids: CASSPEGRATYGYTF. As DNA, the CDR3 is TGCGCCAGCAGCCCCGAGGGCAGGGCAACCTATGGCTACACCTTC.

The genes are TRBV7-9 and TRBJ2-7, with 7 bases fitting TRBD2. The trim removed 0 bases at V and 3 bases at J, leaving 2 bases unmatched. From germline, CDR1 is SEHNR and CDR2 FQNEAQ (reference sequence). This CDR3 spans 14 amino acids. The CDR3 is CASSLAAGVYEQYF. The CDR3 DNA reads as TGTGCCAGCAGCTTAGCTGCGGGGGTCTACGAGCAGTACTTC.

This clone is judged medium-sized. The rearrangement uses TRBV2 and TRBJ1-3, with 10 bases matching TRBD1. Trimming cost V 8 bases and J 4 bases; bases outside gene matches: 2. This CDR3 contains 13 residues. Germline V lookup: CDR1 SNHLY, CDR2 FYNNEI. The CDR3 nucleotides read TGTGCCAGCGTGGGACAGGGGGGAAACACCATATATTTT. Translating it yields CASVGQGGNTIYF.

The chain joins TRBV6-6 to TRBJ2-2, with 8 bases identical to TRBD2. The CDR3 runs 13 residues. Germline V lookup: CDR1 MNHNY, CDR2 SVGAGI (reference sequence). Trimming took 7 bases from V and 5 from J; bases not matched to a gene: 3. The CDR3 nucleotides are TGTGCCAGCATAGCGGGGATGACCGGGGAGCTGTTTTTT. Translated: CASIAGMTGELFF.

The chain employs TRBV6-1 and TRBJ2-7; 7 bases fit TRBD1. Germline-derived CDR1 and CDR2 are MNHNS and SASEGT. Trimming at V came to 5 bases and at J to 1 base, leaving 8 bases not matched to a gene. The CDR3 consists of 15 residues. CDR3 DNA: TGTGCCAGCAGTACGCACAGGGGCATTTCCTACGAGCAGTACGTC. This sequence encodes CASSTHRGISYEQYV.

The CDR3 nucleotides are TGTGCCAGCAGCCCGGGTGGTGCGACAGGGTCCCACGAGCAGTACTTC. It is translated as CASSPGGATGSHEQYF. The V gene is TRBV7-2, the J gene TRBJ2-7, with 7 bases that match TRBD1. The V and J ends lost 5 bases and 5 bases, in that order; junction bases with no gene match: 15. Germline V gives CDR1 SGHTA, CDR2 FQGNSA. The CDR3 totals 16 residues.

This clone was observed once. The gene calls are TRBV6-1 and TRBJ1-1; D call uncertain. Germline CDR1 is MNHNS and CDR2 is SASEGT. CDR3 size: 11 residues. V lost 3 bases to trimming and J lost 10 bases, with 9 bases between them. Here the CDR3 reads CASSEGYRAFF. CDR3 bases: TGTGCCAGCAGTGAGGGGTATCGAGCTTTCTTT.

The rearrangement links TRBV2 to TRBJ2-1; 8 bases fit TRBD2. Trimming took 6 bases from V and 5 from J; bases not matched to a gene: 12. In germline, CDR1 is SNHLY, CDR2 FYNNEI. The CDR3 is 16 amino acids. The CDR3 coding sequence is TGTGCCAGCAGCGGCATCGGAACTAGCGGCAACAATGAGCAGTTCTTC. Translated: CASSGIGTSGNNEQFF.

The count of this clone is one. The genes are TRBV15 and TRBJ1-2; 9 bases map to TRBD1. Losses at the gene ends were 1 base for V and 7 bases for J; bases not matched to a gene: 7. Germline CDR1 and CDR2: LNHNV and YYDKDF (reference sequence). The CDR3 spans 15 residues. This CDR3 is CATSRALQGAGGYTF. The CDR3 DNA is TGTGCCACCAGCAGAGCCCTACAGGGGGCGGGTGGCTACACCTTC.

The chain has TRBV7-6 and TRBJ2-5; the match to TRBD2 covers 9 bases. The CDR3 has 15 amino acids. The V gene's germline CDR1 is SGHVS and CDR2 FNYEAQ. V lost 5 bases, J lost 2 bases, and 6 bases stayed unmatched. The CDR3, as DNA: TGTGCCAGCAGCCGATCACTAGCGGGTCAAGAGACCCAGTACTTC. It yields the protein CASSRSLAGQETQYF.

This clone was seen a few times. The genes are TRBV18 and TRBJ2-5; D remains ambiguous. Germline CDR1 is KGHSH and CDR2 is LQKENI. V lost 4 bases and J lost 2, with 8 bases in between. The CDR3 totals 13 residues. CDR3 loop: CASSLGRQETQYF. CDR3 in DNA: TGTGCCAGCTCACTAGGAAGGCAAGAGACCCAGTACTTC.

V usage is TRBV7-8 and J usage is TRBJ2-6; D is uncertain. CDR1 SGHVS and CDR2 FQNEAQ come from the germline V gene. The CDR3 is made up of 18 amino acids. V was shortened by 1 base and J by 0 bases, with 13 bases between the two germline ends. The CDR3 DNA is TGTGCCAGCAGCTTAGTCAACCTCAGGAACTCTGGGGCCAACGTCCTGACTTTC. This translates into CASSLVNLRNSGANVLTF.

The chain couples TRBV9 to TRBJ2-1; D ambiguous. Trimming cost V 0 bases and J 7 bases, with 11 bases left between them. The germline gives CDR1 SGDLS, CDR2 YYNGEE. The CDR3 is 14 amino acids. The CDR3 DNA follows: TGTGCCAGCAGCGTAGGTTGGACCGGTAATGAGCAGTTCTTC. This encodes CASSVGWTGNEQFF.

The V gene is TRBV7-9, the J gene TRBJ2-1, with 12 positions matching TRBD2. J gave up 8 bases and V 4 bases, and 15 bases lay outside the gene matches. Germline loops: CDR1 SEHNR, CDR2 FQNEAQ (reference sequence). The CDR3 is made up of 18 amino acids. DNA of the CDR3: TGTGCCAGCAGCTCACACCCCCTAGCGGGAGGGCACCGGGATGAGCAGTTCTTC. Protein sequence: CASSSHPLAGGHRDEQFF.

This clone was seen more than once but under ten times. The chain uses TRBV28 and TRBJ2-1; D may be TRBD1 or TRBD2 (7 bases each). Germline CDR1 reads MDHEN; CDR2 reads SYDVKM. V gave up 6 bases and J gave up 0 bases, with 15 bases separating them. The CDR3 length is 16 residues. In DNA, the CDR3 is TGTGCCAGCAGAAACAGGGGCGGGAGCTCCTACAATGAGCAGTTCTTC. Protein sequence: CASRNRGGSSYNEQFF.

The rearrangement uses TRBV30 and TRBJ2-1; no reliable D call. Germline values: CDR1 GTSNPN, CDR2 SVGIG (reference sequence). Trimming left V 5 bases short and J 3 bases short, with 8 bases between. This CDR3 has 12 amino acids. CDR3 nucleotides: TGTGCCTGGTTAGTCGGCTACAATGAGCAGTTCTTC. This gives the protein CAWLVGYNEQFF.

The table lists this clone with a count of one. The chain has TRBV11-3 and TRBJ2-1; TRBD2 agrees at 7 bases. The CDR3 is made up of 15 amino acids. After removal of 2 bases from V and 10 bases from J, the junction contained 11 bases not matched to a gene. Germline V gives CDR1 SGHNT, CDR2 YENEEA. CDR3 loop: CASSLKVGRENEQFF. The CDR3 nucleotides are TGTGCCAGCAGCTTAAAGGTTGGGCGGGAGAACGAGCAGTTCTTC.

This clone occurred a few times. The genes are TRBV27 and TRBJ1-6; no reliable D call. Germline assignment: CDR1 MNHEY and CDR2 SMNVEV (reference sequence). The CDR3 runs 14 residues. Trimming cost V 5 bases and J 8 bases, with 13 bases left between them. In DNA, the CDR3 is TGTGCCAGCAGTCGATCGGACGATTATTCACCCCTCCACTTT. Protein sequence: CASSRSDDYSPLHF.

CDR3 loop: CASSFRRNEQFF. CDR3 DNA: TGTGCCAGCAGCTTCCGGCGGAATGAGCAGTTCTTC. V and J are TRBV11-3 and TRBJ2-1; D is undetermined. The CDR3 contains 12 residues. Trimming shortened V by 3 bases and J by 7 bases, and 7 bases separated the two germline ends. Germline-derived CDR1 and CDR2 are SGHNT and YENEEA. Full variable domain (outside the CDR3, taken from reference TRBV11-3 and TRBJ2-1): EAGVVQSPRYKIIEKKQPVAFWCNPISGHNTLYWYLQNLGQGPELLIRYENEEAVDDSQLPKDRFSAERLKGVDSTLKIQPAELGDSAVYLCASSFRRNEQFFGPGTRLTVL.

This clone came up once. The chain is built from TRBV5-1 and TRBJ2-7, with D possibly matching TRBD1 (6 bases). The length of the CDR3 is 15 residues. The germline CDR1 and CDR2 sequences are SGHRS and YFSETQ. Trimming pared 3 bases from V and 2 bases from J, leaving 15 bases between. In nucleotides, the CDR3 is TGCGCCAGCAGCTCAGCAGGGGCACGGGCCTACGAGCAGTACTTC. It specifies CASSSAGARAYEQYF.

The chain uses TRBV6-1 and TRBJ1-5; the D gene is possibly TRBD1 (5 bases). CDR3 length: 16 amino acids. Germline CDR1 is MNHNS and CDR2 is SASEGT. Trimming left V 7 bases short and J 5 bases short, with 21 bases between. The CDR3 here is CASNDPRGNGHQPQHF. The CDR3 coding sequence is TGTGCCAGCAATGATCCCCGGGGGAATGGGCATCAGCCCCAGCATTTT.

The rearrangement uses TRBV10-3 and TRBJ2-7; 7 bases are a match to TRBD1. The germline V gene has CDR1 ENHRY and CDR2 SYGVKD. There are 13 residues in the CDR3. With 6 bases clipped from V and 0 bases from J, the junction kept 2 bases outside the gene matches. In DNA, the CDR3 is TGTGCCATCAGGGACAGGAGCTCCTACGAGCAGTACGTC. Its translation: CAIRDRSSYEQYV.

The chain employs TRBV11-2 and TRBJ2-7; D is unresolved. Trimming took off 1 base at V and 0 bases at J, with 7 bases between the two ends. The CDR3 runs to 14 residues. CDR1 and CDR2 (germline): SGHAT, FQNNGV. DNA for the CDR3: TGTGCCAGCAGCTTAGGACCGAGCTCCTACGAGCAGTACTTC. Protein sequence: CASSLGPSSYEQYF. Full variable domain (missing parts from reference TRBV11-2 and TRBJ2-7): EAGVAQSPRYKIIEKRQSVAFWCNPISGHATLYWYQQILGQGPKLLIQFQNNGVVDDSQLPKDRFSAERLKGVDSTLKIQPAKLEDSAVYLCASSLGPSSYEQYFGPGTRLTVT.

CDR3 DNA: TGTGCCAGCAGCTTGGATGGACAGTACCAAGAGACCCAGTACTTC. Amino acid sequence: CASSLDGQYQETQYF. The chain carries TRBV5-6 and TRBJ2-5; TRBD1 might be the D (6 bases). The CDR3 spans 15 residues. From germline, CDR1 is SGHDT and CDR2 YYEEEE. The V end was cut by 0 bases, the J end by 0 bases, with 9 bases between.

The chain uses TRBV27 and TRBJ1-5; D unresolved. The CDR3 consists of 16 residues. V was trimmed by 0 bases and J by 2 bases, leaving 11 bases between them. Germline lookup yields CDR1 MNHEY and CDR2 SMNVEV (reference sequence). The CDR3 coding sequence is TGTGCCAGCAGTTTATCTATCAAGGCTGGCAATCAGCCCCAGCATTTT. Translated: CASSLSIKAGNQPQHF.